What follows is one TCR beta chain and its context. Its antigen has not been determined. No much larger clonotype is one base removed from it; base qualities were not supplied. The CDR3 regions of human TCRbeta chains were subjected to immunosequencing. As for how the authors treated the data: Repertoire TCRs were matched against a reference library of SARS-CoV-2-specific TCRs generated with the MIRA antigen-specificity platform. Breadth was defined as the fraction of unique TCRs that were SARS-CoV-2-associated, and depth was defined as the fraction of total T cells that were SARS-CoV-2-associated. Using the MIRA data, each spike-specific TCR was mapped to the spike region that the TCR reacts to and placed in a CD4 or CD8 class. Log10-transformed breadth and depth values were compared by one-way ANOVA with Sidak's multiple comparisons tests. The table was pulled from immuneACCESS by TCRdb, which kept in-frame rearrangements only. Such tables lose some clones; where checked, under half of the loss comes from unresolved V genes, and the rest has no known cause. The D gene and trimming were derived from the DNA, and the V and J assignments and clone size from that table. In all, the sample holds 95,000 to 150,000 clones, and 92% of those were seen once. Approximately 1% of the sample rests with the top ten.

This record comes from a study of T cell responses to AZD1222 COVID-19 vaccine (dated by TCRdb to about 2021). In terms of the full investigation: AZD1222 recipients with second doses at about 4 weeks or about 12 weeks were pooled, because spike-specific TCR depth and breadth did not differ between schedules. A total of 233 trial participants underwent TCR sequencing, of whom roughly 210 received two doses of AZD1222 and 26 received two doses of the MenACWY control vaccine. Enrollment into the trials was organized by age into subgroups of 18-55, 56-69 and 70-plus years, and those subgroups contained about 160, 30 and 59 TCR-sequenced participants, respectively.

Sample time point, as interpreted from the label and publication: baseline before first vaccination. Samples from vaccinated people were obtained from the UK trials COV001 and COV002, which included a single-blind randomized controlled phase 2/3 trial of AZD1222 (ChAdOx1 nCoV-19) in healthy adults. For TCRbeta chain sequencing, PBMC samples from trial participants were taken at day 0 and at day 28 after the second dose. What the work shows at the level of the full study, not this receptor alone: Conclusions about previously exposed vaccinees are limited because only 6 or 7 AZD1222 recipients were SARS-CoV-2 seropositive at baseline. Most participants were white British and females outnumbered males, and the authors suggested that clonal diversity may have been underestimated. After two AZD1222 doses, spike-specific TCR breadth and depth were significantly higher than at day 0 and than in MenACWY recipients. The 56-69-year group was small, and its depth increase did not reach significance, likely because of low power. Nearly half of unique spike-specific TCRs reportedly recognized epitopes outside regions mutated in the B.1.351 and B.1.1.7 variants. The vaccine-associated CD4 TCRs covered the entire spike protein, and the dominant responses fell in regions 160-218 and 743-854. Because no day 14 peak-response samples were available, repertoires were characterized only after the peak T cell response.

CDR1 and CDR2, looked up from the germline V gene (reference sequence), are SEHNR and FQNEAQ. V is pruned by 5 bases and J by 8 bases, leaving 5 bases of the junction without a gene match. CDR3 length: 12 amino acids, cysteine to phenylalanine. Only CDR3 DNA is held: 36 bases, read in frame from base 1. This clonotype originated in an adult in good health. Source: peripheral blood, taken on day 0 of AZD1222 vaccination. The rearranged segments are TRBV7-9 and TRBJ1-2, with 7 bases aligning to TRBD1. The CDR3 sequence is CASSMDRQGYTF. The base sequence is TGTGCCAGCAGCATGGACAGGCAGGGCTACACCTTC.